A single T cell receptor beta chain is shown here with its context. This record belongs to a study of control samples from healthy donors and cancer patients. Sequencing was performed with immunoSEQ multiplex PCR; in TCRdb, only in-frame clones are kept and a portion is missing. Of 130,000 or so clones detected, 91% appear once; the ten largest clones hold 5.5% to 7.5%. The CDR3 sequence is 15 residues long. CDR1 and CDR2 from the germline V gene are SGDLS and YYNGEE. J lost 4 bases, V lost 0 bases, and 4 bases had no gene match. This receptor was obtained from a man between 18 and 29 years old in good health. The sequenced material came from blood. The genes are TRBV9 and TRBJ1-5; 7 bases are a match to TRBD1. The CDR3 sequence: CASSVGQGENQPQHF. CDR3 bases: TGTGCCAGCAGCGTAGGACAGGGCGAAAATCAGCCCCAGCATTTT.